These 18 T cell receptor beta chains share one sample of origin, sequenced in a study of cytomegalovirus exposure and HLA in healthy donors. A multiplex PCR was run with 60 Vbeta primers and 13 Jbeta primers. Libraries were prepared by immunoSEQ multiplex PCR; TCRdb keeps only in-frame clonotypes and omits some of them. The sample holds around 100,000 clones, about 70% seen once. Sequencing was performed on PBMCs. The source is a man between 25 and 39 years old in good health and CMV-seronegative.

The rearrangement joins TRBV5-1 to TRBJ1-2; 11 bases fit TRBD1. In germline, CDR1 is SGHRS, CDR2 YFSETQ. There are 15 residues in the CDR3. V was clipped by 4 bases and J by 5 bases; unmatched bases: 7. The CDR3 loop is CASSGTGTGGYGYTF. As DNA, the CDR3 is TGCGCCAGCAGCGGAACCGGGACAGGGGGGTATGGCTACACCTTC.

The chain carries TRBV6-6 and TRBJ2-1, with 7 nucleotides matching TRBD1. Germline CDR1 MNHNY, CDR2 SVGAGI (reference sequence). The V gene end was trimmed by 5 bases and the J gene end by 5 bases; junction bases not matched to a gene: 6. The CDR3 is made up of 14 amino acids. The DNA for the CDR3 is TGTGCCAGCAGTCAAACGGGACAGCACAATGAGCAGTTCTTC. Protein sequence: CASSQTGQHNEQFF.

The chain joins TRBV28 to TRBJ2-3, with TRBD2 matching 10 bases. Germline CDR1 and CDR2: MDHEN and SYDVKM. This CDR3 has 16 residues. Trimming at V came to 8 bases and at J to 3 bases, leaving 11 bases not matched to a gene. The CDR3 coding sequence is TGTGCCAGCGCCCCCGGGTTTAGCGGGAGGACAGATACGCAGTATTTT. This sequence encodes CASAPGFSGRTDTQYF. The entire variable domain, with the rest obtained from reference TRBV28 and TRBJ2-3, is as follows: DVKVTQSSRYLVKRTGEKVFLECVQDMDHENMFWYRQDPGLGLRLIYFSYDVKMKEKGDIPEGYSVSREKKERFSLILESASTNQTSMYLCASAPGFSGRTDTQYFGPGTRLTVL.

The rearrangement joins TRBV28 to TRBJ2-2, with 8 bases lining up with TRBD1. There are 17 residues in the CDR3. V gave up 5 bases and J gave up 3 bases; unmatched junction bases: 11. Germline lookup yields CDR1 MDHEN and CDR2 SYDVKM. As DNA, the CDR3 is TGTGCCAGCAGTCTTGAGGACAGGGCTCGAGACACCGGGGAGCTGTTTTTT. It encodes CASSLEDRARDTGELFF.

This CDR3 reads CASSYGTRNTEAFF. The CDR3 coding sequence is TGCGCCAGCAGCTACGGGACACGGAACACTGAAGCTTTCTTT. The chain uses TRBV5-1 and TRBJ1-1; D is possibly TRBD1 (6 bases). This CDR3 contains 14 residues. Germline CDR1 and CDR2: SGHRS and YFSETQ. V lost 3 bases to trimming and J lost 1 base, with 10 bases between them.

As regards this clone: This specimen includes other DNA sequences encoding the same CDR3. CDR3: CASSDDLNTEAFF. The CDR3 nucleotides are TGTGCCAGCAGTGATGACTTGAACACTGAAGCTTTCTTT. This chain uses TRBV2 with TRBJ1-1; no firm D call. CDR1 SNHLY and CDR2 FYNNEI come from the germline V gene. The V end lost 3 bases, the J end lost 0 bases, and 5 bases lay between the germline ends. The CDR3 runs 13 residues.

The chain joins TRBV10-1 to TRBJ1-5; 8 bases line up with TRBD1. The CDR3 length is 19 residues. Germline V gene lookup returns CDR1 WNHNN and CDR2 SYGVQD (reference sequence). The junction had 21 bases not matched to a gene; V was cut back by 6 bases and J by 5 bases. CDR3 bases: TGCGCCAGCAGAGAAAGGTGCAGGGGGCATATAGCGGGGGATCAGCCCCAGCATTTT. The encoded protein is CASRERCRGHIAGDQPQHF.

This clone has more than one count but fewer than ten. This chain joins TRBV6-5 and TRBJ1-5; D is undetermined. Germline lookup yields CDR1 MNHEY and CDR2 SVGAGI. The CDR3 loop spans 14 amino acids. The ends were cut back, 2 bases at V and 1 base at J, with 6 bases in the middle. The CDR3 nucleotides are TGTGCCAGCAGTTACAGGGAGAGCAATCAGCCCCAGCATTTT. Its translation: CASSYRESNQPQHF.

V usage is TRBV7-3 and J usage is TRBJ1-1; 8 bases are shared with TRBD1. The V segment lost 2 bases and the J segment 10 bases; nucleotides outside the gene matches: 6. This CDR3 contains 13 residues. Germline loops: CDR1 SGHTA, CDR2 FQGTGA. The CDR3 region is CASSLGTGGAAFF. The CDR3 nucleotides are TGTGCCAGCAGCTTAGGGACAGGAGGAGCAGCTTTCTTT.

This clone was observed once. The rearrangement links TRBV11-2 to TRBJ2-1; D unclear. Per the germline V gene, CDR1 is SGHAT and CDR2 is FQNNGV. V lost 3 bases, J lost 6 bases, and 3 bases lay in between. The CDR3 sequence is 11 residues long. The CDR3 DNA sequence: TGTGCCAGCAGCTTTAGCAATGAGCAGTTCTTC. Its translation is CASSFSNEQFF.

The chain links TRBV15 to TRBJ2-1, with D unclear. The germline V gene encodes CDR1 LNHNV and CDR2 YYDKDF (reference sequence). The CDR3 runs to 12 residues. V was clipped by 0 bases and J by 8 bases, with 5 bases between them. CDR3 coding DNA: TGTGCCACCAGCAGAGACGGAGATGAGCAGTTCTTC. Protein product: CATSRDGDEQFF.

In DNA, the CDR3 is TGTGCCAGCGGGGGACAGGGAATCTTTACTGAAGCTTTCTTT. Its protein is CASGGQGIFTEAFF. The chain recombines TRBV28 with TRBJ1-1; TRBD1 agrees at 9 bases. Trimming at V came to 8 bases and at J to 5 bases, leaving 9 bases not matched to a gene. The CDR3 loop spans 14 amino acids. Germline CDR1 is MDHEN and CDR2 is SYDVKM.

The CDR3 nucleotides are TGTGCCAGCAGCGTAATCCCCGGAGGCCCTGAAGCTTTCTTT. Translated, it gives CASSVIPGGPEAFF. This chain connects TRBV9 to TRBJ1-1; D unresolved. This CDR3 is 14 amino acids long. Trimming shortened V by 1 base and J by 6 bases, and 13 bases separated the two germline ends. CDR1 and CDR2 (germline): SGDLS, YYNGEE.

The CDR3 DNA reads as TGTGCCAGCAGTTACTCCAGAGAGGATGTCTCTGGCTACACCTTC. Encoded protein: CASSYSREDVSGYTF. The chain is built from TRBV6-5 and TRBJ1-2; D ambiguous. In germline, CDR1 is MNHEY, CDR2 SVGAGI. This CDR3 comprises 15 residues. V lost 0 bases and J 7 bases, leaving 15 bases between the germline ends.

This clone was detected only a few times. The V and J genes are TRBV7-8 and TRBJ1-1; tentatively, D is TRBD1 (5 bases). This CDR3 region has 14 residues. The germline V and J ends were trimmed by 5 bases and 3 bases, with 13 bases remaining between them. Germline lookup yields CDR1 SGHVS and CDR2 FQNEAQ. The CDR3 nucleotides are TGTGCCAGCAGCCAAGGGGATCTGTACACTGAAGCTTTCTTT. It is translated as CASSQGDLYTEAFF.

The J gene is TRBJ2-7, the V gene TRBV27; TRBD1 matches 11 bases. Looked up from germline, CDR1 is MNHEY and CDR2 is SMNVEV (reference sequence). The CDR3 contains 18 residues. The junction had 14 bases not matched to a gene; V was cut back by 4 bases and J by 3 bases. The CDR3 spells CASSSLPGQGEGVYEQYF. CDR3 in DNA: TGTGCCAGCAGTTCCTTACCGGGACAGGGGGAAGGGGTCTACGAGCAGTACTTC.

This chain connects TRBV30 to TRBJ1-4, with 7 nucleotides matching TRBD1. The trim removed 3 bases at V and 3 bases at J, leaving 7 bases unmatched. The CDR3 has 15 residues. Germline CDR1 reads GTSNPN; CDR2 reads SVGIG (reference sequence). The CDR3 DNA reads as TGTGCCTGGAGGGAACGGGACAGACCTAATGAAAAACTGTTTTTT. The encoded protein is CAWRERDRPNEKLFF. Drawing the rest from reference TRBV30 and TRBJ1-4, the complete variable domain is SQTIHQWPATLVQPVGSPLSLECTVEGTSNPNLYWYRQAAGRGLQLLFYSVGIGQISSEVPQNLSASRPQDRQFILSSKKLLLSDSGFYLCAWRERDRPNEKLFFGSGTQLSVL.

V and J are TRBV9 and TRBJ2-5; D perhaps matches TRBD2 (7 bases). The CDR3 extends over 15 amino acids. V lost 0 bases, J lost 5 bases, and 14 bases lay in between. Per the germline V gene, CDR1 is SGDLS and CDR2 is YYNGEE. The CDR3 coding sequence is TGTGCCAGCAGCGTAGGATCGGGGGGCAGGGAGACCCAGTACTTC. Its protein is CASSVGSGGRETQYF.